This T cell receptor (beta chain) appears in the sequencing data of a study of cytomegalovirus exposure and HLA in healthy donors. Primers included in the PCR were 60 Vbeta and 13 Jbeta primers. Method: immunoSEQ multiplex PCR; TCRdb's copy keeps in-frame clones and lacks some. The repertoire table contains approximately 70,000 clones. Points on this clone: Its antigen is not identified.

This CDR3 has 15 amino acids. Germline-derived CDR1 and CDR2 are MDHEN and SYDVKM. The V end lost 2 bases, the J end lost 4 bases, and 12 bases lay between the germline ends. Points from the study as a whole: Available immune exposure information was restricted to CMV serostatus only. With high specificity and sensitivity, the classifier reportedly diagnosed cytomegalovirus status.

This chain uses TRBV28 with TRBJ1-5; tentatively, D is TRBD1 (6 bases). Sequencing input: PBMCs. This sequence originates from a woman in her twenties or thirties in good health and CMV-seronegative. The CDR3 reads CASSLPGGGNQPQHF. The CDR3 coding sequence is TGTGCCAGCAGTTTACCGGGGGGCGGTAATCAGCCCCAGCATTTT.